Each of the 8 T cell receptor beta chains below was sequenced from the same sample in a study of blood T cell repertoires in COVID-19. The assay was immunoSEQ multiplex PCR, and TCRdb's table has in-frame clones only and misses some. The sample consists of about 73,000 clones, more than 70% of them appearing once. What was sequenced was peripheral blood. The receptors come from a man aged 65 to 79 with COVID-19, enrolled during active disease.

The chain carries TRBV5-1 and TRBJ2-5; D unresolved. The CDR3 has 12 amino acids. V was cut by 0 bases and J by 3 bases, with 3 bases left in between. Germline-derived CDR1 and CDR2 are SGHRS and YFSETQ. The CDR3 nucleotides read TGCGCCAGCAGCTTGGTAAAAGAGACCCAGTACTTC. It encodes CASSLVKETQYF.

This clone was detected only a few times. The J gene is TRBJ2-7, the V gene TRBV19; D may be TRBD2 (6 bases). The V end was cut by 5 bases, the J end by 0 bases, with 14 bases between. This CDR3 spans 15 amino acids. Looked up from germline, CDR1 is LNHDA and CDR2 is SQIVND (reference sequence). CDR3 region: CASSVRRTNSYEQYF. As DNA, the CDR3 is TGTGCCAGTAGTGTCCGAAGGACTAACTCCTACGAGCAGTACTTC.

There are a few counts of this clone. The chain joins TRBV4-2 to TRBJ2-7; TRBD2 matches 11 bases. The CDR3 spans 15 residues. CDR1 and CDR2 from the germline V gene are LGHNA and YNFKEQ. V dropped 2 bases and J dropped 5; count of bases not matched to a gene: 5. The CDR3 coding sequence is TGTGCCAGCAGCCAAACTCTAGCGGGAGGCAACGAGCAGTACTTC. Its protein product is CASSQTLAGGNEQYF.

The table lists this clone with a few counts. The V call is TRBV2, the J call TRBJ1-6, with a tentative D call TRBD1 (5 bases). Germline V gene data show CDR1 as SNHLY and CDR2 as FYNNEI. The CDR3 has 14 amino acids. V lost 8 bases and J 5 bases, leaving 13 bases between the germline ends. CDR3: CASWGRQNNSPLHF. CDR3 DNA sequence: TGTGCCAGCTGGGGTAGACAGAATAATTCACCCCTCCACTTT.

In DNA, the CDR3 is TGTGCCAGCAGTGATACAGGACCGAACACTGAAGCTTTCTTT. Amino acid sequence: CASSDTGPNTEAFF. The J gene is TRBJ1-1, the V gene TRBV25-1; D is perhaps TRBD1 (5 bases). Germline assignment: CDR1 MGHDK and CDR2 SYGVNS. V was pared by 3 bases and J by 1 base, with 9 bases between. The CDR3 loop spans 14 amino acids. Drawing the rest from reference TRBV25-1 and TRBJ1-1, the complete variable domain is EADIYQTPRYLVIGTGKKITLECSQTMGHDKMYWYQQDPGMELHLIHYSYGVNSTEKGDLSSESTVSRIRTEHFPLTLESARPSHTSQYLCASSDTGPNTEAFFGQGTRLTVV.

The V and J genes are TRBV10-3 and TRBJ2-3; 7 positions match TRBD2. The CDR3 covers 17 residues. CDR1 and CDR2 (germline): ENHRY, SYGVKD. V shed 3 bases and J 3 bases; nucleotides not matched to a gene: 12. The CDR3 DNA is TGTGCCATCAGTGACTCTGGGGGGAGGGCAGTGACAGATACGCAGTATTTT. It codes for CAISDSGGRAVTDTQYF.

Regarding this clone: The junction does not match germline at one end; this may be a read error. The V gene is TRBV9, the J gene TRBJ1-2; tentative D call: TRBD1 (5 bases). The CDR3 contains 13 residues. Per the germline V gene, CDR1 is SGDLS and CDR2 is YYNGEE. DNA for the CDR3: TGTGCCAGCAGTACTACCGGGGACTATGGCCACACCTTC. Amino acid sequence: CASSTTGDYGHTF.

The chain links TRBV7-3 to TRBJ1-3; tentative D call: TRBD1 (5 bases). Germline V gene sequence: CDR1 SGHTA, CDR2 FQGTGA. V was cut by 5 bases and J by 4 bases, with 18 bases left in between. This CDR3 spans 16 amino acids. CDR3 nucleotide sequence: TGTGCCAGCAGCGCCTCTGGGGCTAAGGGAGGAAACACCATATATTTT. Its protein is CASSASGAKGGNTIYF.